This T cell receptor beta chain emerged from a study of T cell responses to AZD1222 COVID-19 vaccine. This table comes from immunoSEQ multiplex PCR, and its TCRdb copy is limited to in-frame clones, with some not included. The data show 130,000 to 150,000 clones, with approximately 78% seen just once and roughly 4% held by the top ten. Germline V lookup: CDR1 KGHSY, CDR2 FQNENV. CDR3 length equals 15 residues. Trimming cost V 1 base and J 6 bases, with 16 bases left between them. The material sequenced was peripheral blood, taken on day 0 of MenACWY control vaccination. The chain employs TRBV16 and TRBJ2-7; possibly TRBD2 for D (6 bases). The clonotype comes from an adult in good health. CDR3 in amino acids: CASSQWYGGTGEQYF. CDR3 bases: TGTGCCAGCAGCCAATGGTATGGCGGGACGGGCGAGCAGTACTTC. Full variable domain (missing parts from reference TRBV16 and TRBJ2-7): GEEVAQTPKHLVRGEGQKAKLYCAPIKGHSYVFWYQQVLKNEFKFLISFQNENVFDETGMPKERFSAKCLPNSPCSLEIQATKLEDSAVYFCASSQWYGGTGEQYFGPGTRLTVT.